What follows is one T cell receptor beta chain and its context. Its antigen remains unidentified. Libraries were prepared by immunoSEQ multiplex PCR; TCRdb keeps only in-frame clonotypes and omits some of them. Seen here are 150,000 to 160,000 clones, about 87% observed once, and the top ten hold approximately 9%. Unmatched junction bases numbered 4, after V lost 1 base and J lost 1 base. This CDR3 is built from 16 residues. Germline V CDR1 and CDR2: KGHSH, LQKENI. These data come from a study of T cell responses to AZD1222 COVID-19 vaccine. Study outcomes and limitations: Donors skewed white British and female; clonal diversity was possibly underestimated. Reportedly, nearly half the spike-specific TCRs target unmutated variant regions.

This TCR was sampled from an adult who received the AZD1222 COVID-19 vaccine. The chain couples TRBV18 to TRBJ1-1, with 9 bases matching TRBD1. The specimen comprised peripheral blood, sampled 28 days after the second AZD1222 dose. The CDR3 bases are TGTGCCAGCTCACCACGGAGGGGACAGGGGAACACTGAAGCTTTCTTT. Its protein is CASSPRRGQGNTEAFF.